A single sample is the source of the 12 T cell receptor beta chains below, sequenced in a study of CXCR3 chemokines and chemotherapy response in bladder cancer. Each CDR3 protein is one row after TCRdb ran MiXCR on the PCR reads. The sample shows approximately 13,000 distinct CDR3 sequences, around 11% of them seen only once. This specimen was acquired from a patient whose treatment included neoadjuvant chemotherapy. The receptors originated from a human donor with bladder cancer that did not respond to neoadjuvant chemotherapy.

This clonotype was detected a few times. The chain uses TRBV7-9 and TRBJ1-4; D remains unclear. V was cut by 5 bases and J by 7 bases, with 14 bases left in between. CDR3 length: 14 amino acids. Per germline, CDR1 SEHNR and CDR2 FQNEAQ (reference sequence). CDR3 in amino acids: CASSGGFWGEKLFF. The CDR3 nucleotides are TGTGCCAGCAGCGGAGGTTTTTGGGGTGAAAAACTGTTTTTT.

This clonotype was picked up a small number of times. The chain uses TRBV20-1 and TRBJ1-2, with D hard to call. Germline CDR1 reads DFQATT; CDR2 reads SNEGSKA (reference sequence). V was pared by 5 bases and J by 2 bases, with 15 bases between. The CDR3 loop spans 14 amino acids. Here the CDR3 reads CSAARSGGNYGYTF. CDR3 DNA sequence: TGCAGTGCTGCCCGGTCTGGCGGGAACTATGGCTACACCTTC.

This clonotype has ten or more counts. The CDR3 reads CASSLGGGATDTQYF. CDR3 nucleotides: TGTGCCAGCAGCTTAGGCGGGGGGGCCACAGATACGCAGTATTTT. The genes are TRBV7-3 and TRBJ2-3; 9 bases are shared with TRBD2. CDR1 and CDR2 from the germline V gene are SGHTA and FQGTGA. CDR3 size: 15 residues. Trimming cost V 2 bases and J 2 bases; bases outside gene matches: 2.

By share, this clonotype counts as medium-sized. V gene TRBV6-1 combines with J gene TRBJ2-6; possibly TRBD1 for D (6 bases). The V gene's germline CDR1 is MNHNS and CDR2 SASEGT. V lost 4 bases to trimming and J lost 2 bases, with 9 bases between them. The CDR3 consists of 15 residues. In nucleotides, the CDR3 is TGTGCCAGCAGTGGACACAGGGCTGGGGCCAACGTCCTGACTTTC. It encodes CASSGHRAGANVLTF.

The chain employs TRBV12-3 or TRBV12-4 and TRBJ2-7; possibly TRBD1 for D (6 bases). V lost 2 bases and J 2 bases, leaving 7 bases between the germline ends. The CDR3 covers 13 residues. The CDR3 reads CASSLRGTYEQYF. The CDR3 region has the DNA TGTGCCAGCAGTTTAAGGGGGACCTACGAGCAGTACTTC.

This clonotype was detected ten times or more. This sequence joins TRBV12-3 or TRBV12-4 and TRBJ2-1, with D tentatively TRBD2 (7 bases). V lost 1 base, J lost 5 bases, and 12 bases lay in between. The CDR3 is 15 amino acids. CDR3 bases: TGTGCCAGCAGTTTAGGGGGGGGGCCTGACAATGAGCAGTTCTTC. It translates to CASSLGGGPDNEQFF.

This clonotype came up many times. The chain recombines TRBV7-9 with TRBJ2-2; D is ambiguous. This CDR3 is built from 11 residues. Germline V gene data show CDR1 as SEHNR and CDR2 as FQNEAQ (reference sequence). Trimming left V 3 bases short and J 7 bases short, with 3 bases between. The CDR3 protein is CASSFGGELFF. In DNA, the CDR3 is TGTGCCAGCAGCTTCGGCGGGGAGCTGTTTTTT.

The rearrangement links TRBV7-9 to TRBJ2-3; tentative D call: TRBD2 (7 bases). CDR3 length: 13 amino acids. From germline, CDR1 is SEHNR and CDR2 FQNEAQ (reference sequence). V was shortened by 8 bases and J by 7 bases, with 16 bases between the two germline ends. The CDR3 region is CASGDGGGHTQYF. In DNA form, the CDR3 reads TGTGCCAGCGGAGATGGGGGGGGGCATACGCAGTATTTT.

The chain joins TRBV30 to TRBJ1-2; 9 bases line up with TRBD1. This CDR3 has 14 amino acids. CDR1 is GTSNPN, CDR2 SVGIG, per germline (reference sequence). V shed 3 bases and J 3 bases; nucleotides not matched to a gene: 5. CDR3 nucleotides: TGTGCCTGGAGCCGGGACAGGGTGGACTATGGCTACACCTTC. Protein: CAWSRDRVDYGYTF.

This clonotype is deemed medium-sized. The CDR3 region is CASRGTGTEAFF. The CDR3 nucleotides read TGTGCCAGTAGAGGGACAGGGACTGAAGCTTTCTTT. This chain connects TRBV19 to TRBJ1-1; 9 nucleotides align to TRBD1. Trimming at V came to 6 bases and at J to 5 bases, leaving 1 base not matched to a gene. The CDR3 consists of 12 residues. Germline-derived CDR1 and CDR2 are LNHDA and SQIVND (reference sequence).

This clonotype was counted a few times. V and J are TRBV12-3 or TRBV12-4 and TRBJ2-2; no firm D call. The CDR3 extends over 11 amino acids. The V and J ends lost 1 base and 9 bases respectively, with 3 bases between them. CDR3 nucleotides: TGTGCCAGCAGTTTAGGGCGGGAGCTGTTTTTT. Its protein is CASSLGRELFF.

This clonotype came up many times. The chain links TRBV11-1 to TRBJ1-1; possible D gene TRBD1, 5 bases. Germline CDR1 SGHAT, CDR2 FQDESV (reference sequence). V lost 1 base to trimming and J lost 4 bases, with 10 bases between them. The CDR3 is 14 residues long. CDR3 sequence reads: CASSLVGTFTEAFF. In DNA form, the CDR3 reads TGTGCCAGCAGCTTAGTGGGGACCTTCACTGAAGCTTTCTTT.